The next 18 T cell receptor beta chains were all read from a single sample in a study of T cell changes during pregnancy in multiple sclerosis. Generated by immunoSEQ multiplex PCR, the TCRdb table keeps only in-frame clones and is missing some. The repertoire has 39,000 or so clones, roughly 88% of them found once; the top ten carry about 9%. The sequencing here drew on CD8+ T cells from peripheral blood mononuclear cells, taken in the first trimester of pregnancy. These receptors all come from a female donor with multiple sclerosis, enrolled in a pregnancy study.

The V and J genes are TRBV5-4 and TRBJ2-1, with a tentative D call TRBD2 (6 bases). Germline assignment: CDR1 SGHNT and CDR2 YYREEE (reference sequence). Trimming pared 0 bases from V and 6 bases from J, leaving 13 bases between. The CDR3 is 15 residues long. The CDR3 region has the DNA TGTGCCAGCAGCTTGGGGCGGGGTAGGGGCAATGAGCAGTTCTTC. This gives the protein CASSLGRGRGNEQFF.

This sequence joins TRBV2 and TRBJ2-1, with 14 bases fitting TRBD2. The V segment lost 8 bases and the J segment 10 bases; nucleotides outside the gene matches: 19. Germline assignment: CDR1 SNHLY and CDR2 FYNNEI. The length of the CDR3 is 18 residues. CDR3 loop: CASAGTSGRRGSEWEQFF. CDR3 in DNA: TGTGCCAGCGCAGGGACTAGCGGGAGACGGGGGTCGGAATGGGAGCAGTTCTTC.

The chain links TRBV19 to TRBJ2-3; 7 bases agree with TRBD2. Germline loops: CDR1 LNHDA, CDR2 SQIVND (reference sequence). The CDR3 runs to 15 residues. Losses at the gene ends were 3 bases for V and 0 bases for J; bases not matched to a gene: 3. Written as DNA, the CDR3 is TGTGCCAGTAGTATTCGACTAGCTAGCACAGATACGCAGTATTTT. Translation: CASSIRLASTDTQYF. The full variable domain, with the rest looked up from reference TRBV19 and TRBJ2-3, is DGGITQSPKYLFRKEGQNVTLSCEQNLNHDAMYWYRQDPGQGLRLIYYSQIVNDFQKGDIAEGYSVSREKKESFPLTVTSAQKNPTAFYLCASSIRLASTDTQYFGPGTRLTVL.

This chain uses TRBV12-5 with TRBJ2-5, with D possibly being TRBD1 (6 bases). The germline gives CDR1 LGHNT, CDR2 FRNRAP. V lost 5 bases to trimming and J lost 1 base, with 14 bases between them. The CDR3 is made up of 15 amino acids. The CDR3, as DNA: TGTGCTAGTGGTCCCGGACAGATGATCCAAGAGACCCAGTACTTC. This gives the protein CASGPGQMIQETQYF.

J is TRBJ2-1 and V is TRBV14, with D possibly TRBD2 on 6 matching bases. V was clipped by 5 bases and J by 5 bases, with 19 bases between them. The CDR3 loop spans 16 amino acids. Per the germline V gene, CDR1 is SGHDN and CDR2 is FVKESK. In nucleotides, the CDR3 is TGTGCCAGCAGCACCTCTTGGCGGGACTTACACAATGAGCAGTTCTTC. The encoded protein is CASSTSWRDLHNEQFF.

The genes are TRBV25-1 and TRBJ2-7; D is undetermined. Between the trimmed V and J ends, which lost 7 bases and 1 base, there was a span of 11 bases. There are 13 residues in the CDR3. Germline V CDR1 and CDR2: MGHDK, SYGVNS. The CDR3 DNA reads as TGTGCCAGCAAGAGAACTGATTCCTACGAGCAGTACTTC. Protein product: CASKRTDSYEQYF.

This chain connects TRBV27 to TRBJ2-3; 10 bases are shared with TRBD2. CDR3 length: 17 amino acids. Germline V gene lookup returns CDR1 MNHEY and CDR2 SMNVEV (reference sequence). Unmatched junction bases numbered 10, after V lost 5 bases and J lost 2 bases. CDR3 sequence reads: CASSVLGLAGATDTQYF. DNA of the CDR3: TGTGCCAGCAGTGTATTAGGCCTAGCGGGGGCCACAGATACGCAGTATTTT.

The chain recombines TRBV5-3 with TRBJ1-4; TRBD1 might be the D (6 bases). TRBV5-3 is sorted into the ORF group, with uncertain function. The ends were cut back, 1 base at V and 7 bases at J, with 14 bases in the middle. CDR3 size: 15 residues. CDR3 nucleotide sequence: TGTGCCAGAAGCTTGCGCAGACAGGACGGTGAAAAACTGTTTTTT. Translation gives CARSLRRQDGEKLFF.

The V call is TRBV6-1, the J call TRBJ2-3, with a weak D call TRBD1 (6 bases). Germline V gene data show CDR1 as MNHNS and CDR2 as SASEGT. This CDR3 has 12 amino acids. V lost 7 bases and J 5 bases, leaving 10 bases between the germline ends. The CDR3, as DNA: TGTGCCAGCACAGGGGAGATAGATACGCAGTATTTT. It translates to CASTGEIDTQYF.

The V and J genes are TRBV19 and TRBJ1-5, with 8 bases matching TRBD1. Germline lookup yields CDR1 LNHDA and CDR2 SQIVND (reference sequence). With 10 bases clipped from V and 2 bases from J, the junction kept 7 bases outside the gene matches. This CDR3 contains 14 residues. Here the CDR3 reads CATWTGLRNQPQHF. The CDR3, as DNA: TGTGCCACTTGGACAGGGCTGCGCAATCAGCCCCAGCATTTT.

This clone has a single count. The chain recombines TRBV5-1 with TRBJ1-2; 9 nucleotides align to TRBD1. The ends lost 2 bases at V and 2 bases at J; junction bases unmatched: 4. There are 15 residues in the CDR3. Germline V gene lookup returns CDR1 SGHRS and CDR2 YFSETQ. CDR3 DNA: TGCGCCAGCAGCTTCTTGACAGGGGGGAACTATGGCTACACCTTC. This translates into CASSFLTGGNYGYTF.

The CDR3 coding sequence is TGTGCCAGCAGCTCAAACAGTGATTCCTACGAGCAGTACTTC. Translating it yields CASSSNSDSYEQYF. V is TRBV7-9 and J is TRBJ2-7; D is ambiguous. CDR1 and CDR2 (germline): SEHNR, FQNEAQ (reference sequence). The CDR3 spans 14 residues. V was shortened by 4 bases and J by 1 base, with 11 bases between the two germline ends.

The chain couples TRBV19 to TRBJ2-5, with 7 bases matching TRBD1. Germline CDR1 LNHDA, CDR2 SQIVND (reference sequence). Trimming cost V 5 bases and J 0 bases; bases outside gene matches: 3. CDR3 length: 14 residues. Here the CDR3 DNA reads TGTGCCAGTAGTCCGGGACAGAACCAAGAGACCCAGTACTTC. It translates to CASSPGQNQETQYF.

This rearrangement joins TRBV6-5 to TRBJ1-4; a possible D gene is TRBD1 (6 bases). There are 15 residues in the CDR3. Germline-derived CDR1 and CDR2 are MNHEY and SVGAGI. Trimming removed 0 bases from V and 5 bases from J, with 10 bases in between. The CDR3 spells CASSYSTGFNEKLFF. CDR3 sequence (DNA): TGTGCCAGCAGTTACTCGACAGGATTCAATGAAAAACTGTTTTTT.

The chain joins TRBV7-9 to TRBJ1-4; 7 bases line up with TRBD1. Unmatched junction bases numbered 10, after V lost 5 bases and J lost 4 bases. The CDR3 totals 16 residues. The V gene's germline CDR1 is SEHNR and CDR2 FQNEAQ (reference sequence). The CDR3 nucleotides read TGTGCCAGCAGCACTCACCCGGGACAGTTTAATGAAAAACTGTTTTTT. This encodes CASSTHPGQFNEKLFF.

This chain joins TRBV30 and TRBJ2-1; D gene ambiguous. This CDR3 region has 15 residues. V shed 0 bases and J shed 1 base, with 10 bases lying between them. CDR1 is GTSNPN and CDR2 is SVGIG in the germline V gene (reference sequence). The CDR3 protein is CAWSVPRASYNEQFF. The CDR3 region has the DNA TGTGCCTGGAGTGTACCTAGAGCTTCCTACAATGAGCAGTTCTTC.

This clone occurred once. V and J are TRBV7-9 and TRBJ1-1, with 7 positions matching TRBD1. CDR3 length equals 18 residues. The V and J ends lost 5 bases and 0 bases, in that order; junction bases with no gene match: 15. CDR1 and CDR2 (germline): SEHNR, FQNEAQ (reference sequence). The CDR3 region has the DNA TGTGCCAGCAGCCCCCTTTCGGGACAGCCAGGCCTGAACACTGAAGCTTTCTTT. This gives the protein CASSPLSGQPGLNTEAFF.

This clone was picked up one time. The chain recombines TRBV18 with TRBJ1-6, with D uncertain. Trimming pared 0 bases from V and 6 bases from J, leaving 9 bases between. Germline V CDR1 and CDR2: KGHSH, LQKENI. The CDR3 runs to 15 residues. The CDR3, as DNA: TGTGCCAGCTCACCACCGGTACGCGGTAATTCACCCCTCCACTTT. It codes for CASSPPVRGNSPLHF. The full variable domain, in which reference TRBV18 and TRBJ1-6 provide the parts outside the CDR3, is NAGVMQNPRHLVRRRGQEARLRCSPMKGHSHVYWYRQLPEEGLKFMVYLQKENIIDESGMPKERFSAEFPKEGPSILRIQQVVRGDSAAYFCASSPPVRGNSPLHFGNGTRLTVT.